The clone carrying this T cell receptor (beta chain) came up a few times. Antigen specificity is unknown. Reverse transcribing all isolated RNA meant expressed TCRB transcripts were sequenced. Naive, central memory and regulatory T cell samples came to a mean of approximately 3.3 million reads. Using immunoSEQ multiplex PCR, the repertoire was profiled, and TCRdb retains in-frame clones only, with some absent. The table has around 250,000 clones, roughly 22% seen once; the top ten hold approximately 0.029%. Germline values: CDR1 SGHNT, CDR2 YYREEE (reference sequence). The length of the CDR3 is 14 residues. V dropped 4 bases and J dropped 2 bases, with 13 bases sitting between them. These data originate in a study of beta chain features in type 1 diabetes. Whole-study findings and limits: TCRB CDR3s from Type 1 diabetes patients were moderately but significantly shorter in all four CD4+ subsets. Patients' naive, central memory and regulatory TCRB repertoires appeared more alike than those of healthy donors.

V is TRBV5-4 and J is TRBJ2-7, with D perhaps TRBD1 (6 bases). The TCR sequence derives from a woman aged 40 to 55 with type 1 diabetes. Input material: naive CD4+ T cells from blood. The CDR3 DNA follows: TGTGCCAGCAGCCAGGACAGCATAACCTACGAGCAGTACTTC. The encoded protein is CASSQDSITYEQYF.